The T cell receptor beta chain under discussion was sequenced for a study of cytomegalovirus exposure and HLA in healthy donors. Study-level results: Reports state that TCR beta sequences accurately predicted most subjects' HLA-A and HLA-B alleles.

Samples came from healthy bone marrow donors. Donors likely had unrecorded immune exposures despite being nominally healthy when sampled. As to this clone: Its target is unknown.

The CDR3 sequence is 17 residues long. In germline, CDR1 is KGHSH, CDR2 LQKENI. V was clipped by 3 bases and J by 0 bases, with 17 bases between them. Primers included in the PCR were 60 Vbeta and 13 Jbeta primers. The protocol was immunoSEQ multiplex PCR, while the TCRdb copy is restricted to in-frame clones and leaves out a portion. Of about 130,000 clones listed, 76% are singletons. Input material: PBMCs. The rearrangement uses TRBV18 and TRBJ1-1; D gene unclear. This receptor was identified in a man aged 35-49 years in good health and CMV-seronegative. The chain's CDR3 is CASSPDRAREVNTEAFF. The CDR3 region has the DNA TGTGCCAGCTCACCGGACCGGGCCCGGGAGGTGAACACTGAAGCTTTCTTT.